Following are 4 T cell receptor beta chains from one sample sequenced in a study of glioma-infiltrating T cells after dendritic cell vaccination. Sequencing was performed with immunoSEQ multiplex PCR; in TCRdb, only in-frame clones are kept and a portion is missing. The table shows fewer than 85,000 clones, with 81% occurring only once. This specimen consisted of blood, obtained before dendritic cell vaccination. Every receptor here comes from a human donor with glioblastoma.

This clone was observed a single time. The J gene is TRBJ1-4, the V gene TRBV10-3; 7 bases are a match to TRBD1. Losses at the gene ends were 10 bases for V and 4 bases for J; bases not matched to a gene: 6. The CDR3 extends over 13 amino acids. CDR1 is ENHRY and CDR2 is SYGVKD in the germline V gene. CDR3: CATWTGVNEKLFF. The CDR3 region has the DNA TGTGCCACTTGGACAGGAGTTAATGAAAAACTGTTTTTT.

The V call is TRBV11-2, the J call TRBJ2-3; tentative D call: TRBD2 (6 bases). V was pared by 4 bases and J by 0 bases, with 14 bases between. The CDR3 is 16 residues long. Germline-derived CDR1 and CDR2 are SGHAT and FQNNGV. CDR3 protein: CASSSRRGLSTDTQYF. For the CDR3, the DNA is TGTGCCAGCAGCTCCCGGAGGGGACTTAGCACAGATACGCAGTATTTT.

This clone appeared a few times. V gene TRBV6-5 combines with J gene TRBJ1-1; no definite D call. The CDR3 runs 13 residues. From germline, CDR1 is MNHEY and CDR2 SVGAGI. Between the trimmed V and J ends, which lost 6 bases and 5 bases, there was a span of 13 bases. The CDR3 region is CASRPRFLTEAFF. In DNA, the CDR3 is TGTGCCAGCAGACCCAGGTTCCTAACTGAAGCTTTCTTT.

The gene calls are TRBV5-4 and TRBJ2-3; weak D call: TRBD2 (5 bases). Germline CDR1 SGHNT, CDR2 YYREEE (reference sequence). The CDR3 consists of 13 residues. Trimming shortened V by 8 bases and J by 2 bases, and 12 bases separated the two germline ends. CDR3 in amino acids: CASKLDATDTQYF. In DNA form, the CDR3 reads TGTGCCAGTAAACTAGATGCCACAGATACGCAGTATTTT.